The 6 T cell receptor beta chains in this list originate from one sample, sequenced in a study of Ad26.COV2.S vaccination and SARS-CoV-2 variants. Sequencing was performed with immunoSEQ multiplex PCR; in TCRdb, only in-frame clones are kept and a portion is missing. The data hold under 600,000 clones, with around 89% observed a single time. Noted treatment: about 20 received Ad26.COV2.S at low or high dose, single or two shots; roughly five received placebo; per-sample allocation not given. Sampling occurred on day 63 after the first vaccine or placebo injection. The sample consisted of peripheral blood, taken in a trial of Ad26.COV2.S vaccine versus placebo. The receptors here all came from a person aged 18-65 years who received the Ad26.COV2.S COVID-19 vaccine or a placebo.

The chain links TRBV5-1 to TRBJ2-1; the match to TRBD1 covers 7 bases. The V and J ends lost 3 bases and 0 bases, in that order; junction bases with no gene match: 3. The CDR3 runs 15 residues. The germline CDR1 and CDR2 sequences are SGHRS and YFSETQ. CDR3 coding DNA: TGCGCCAGCAGCTCGGGACAGAGCTCCTACAATGAGCAGTTCTTC. Translated: CASSSGQSSYNEQFF.

The gene calls are TRBV5-8 and TRBJ2-7; D uncertain. Per germline, CDR1 SGHTS and CDR2 YDEGEE. V lost 4 bases and J 4 bases, leaving 6 bases between the germline ends. CDR3 length: 11 amino acids. The CDR3 sequence is CASSAEYEQYF. CDR3 bases: TGTGCCAGCAGCGCCGAGTACGAGCAGTACTTC.

This chain connects TRBV6-1 to TRBJ2-1; D ambiguous. Germline CDR1 reads MNHNS; CDR2 reads SASEGT. The CDR3 has 16 amino acids. Trimming took off 1 base at V and 5 bases at J, with 15 bases between the two ends. DNA for the CDR3: TGTGCCAGCAGTGAAGGGTTGTTCATTAGTGACAATGAGCAGTTCTTC. Translated, it gives CASSEGLFISDNEQFF.

This clone was seen once. The rearrangement links TRBV30 to TRBJ1-2, with D unclear. The germline gives CDR1 GTSNPN, CDR2 SVGIG (reference sequence). Trimming removed 4 bases from V and 7 bases from J, with 19 bases in between. This CDR3 has 14 residues. CDR3 sequence: CAWTEGLHPTGYTF. As DNA, the CDR3 is TGTGCCTGGACCGAGGGCCTTCACCCAACTGGCTACACCTTC.

This clone has a single count. The gene calls are TRBV6-5 and TRBJ1-5; D perhaps matches TRBD1 (6 bases). CDR3 size: 14 residues. V was clipped by 6 bases and J by 7 bases, with 16 bases between them. CDR1 is MNHEY and CDR2 is SVGAGI in the germline V gene. The CDR3 DNA follows: TGTGCCAGCAGCCGTCCGGGGGCGGGACAGCCCCAGCATTTT. Its protein is CASSRPGAGQPQHF.

This chain joins TRBV27 and TRBJ2-7; maybe TRBD1 (5 bases). Trimming removed 0 bases at V and 0 bases at J, with 9 bases between. Germline values: CDR1 MNHEY, CDR2 SMNVEV (reference sequence). The CDR3 covers 15 residues. CDR3 loop: CASSLSTVPSYEQYF. CDR3 sequence (DNA): TGTGCCAGCAGTTTATCGACAGTTCCCTCCTACGAGCAGTACTTC.